This T cell receptor (beta chain) emerged from a study of control samples from healthy donors and cancer patients. Method: immunoSEQ multiplex PCR; TCRdb's copy keeps in-frame clones and lacks some. The data show about 110,000 clones, roughly 79% seen once. From germline, CDR1 is LNHDA and CDR2 SQIVND (reference sequence). The CDR3 spans 15 residues. Trimming took 2 bases from V and 0 from J, leaving 9 bases between them. The sequence was collected from a young man in good health. The chain has TRBV19 and TRBJ2-3, with D perhaps matching TRBD2 (5 bases). What was sequenced was blood. CDR3 residues: CASSITGKSTDTQYF. The CDR3 DNA reads TGTGCCAGTAGTATAACGGGGAAGAGCACAGATACGCAGTATTTT.